A single sample is the source of the 22 T cell receptor beta chains below, sequenced in a study of T-cell memory formation after mild COVID-19. TCRdb redid the calling of the 5' RACE reads with MiXCR, one entry per CDR3 protein. Seen here are more than 300,000 distinct CDR3 sequences, around 13% observed once, and the top ten hold 22%. The source material was PBMCs or a T cell subset sorted from them (not recorded which). These TCRs come from a man between 18 and 29 years old who had mild COVID-19 (a few samples of this study predate the infection). Cell type and time point are not known.

V usage is TRBV6-5 and J usage is TRBJ1-1; no clear D gene. The CDR3 spans 12 residues. The V and J ends lost 6 bases and 1 base respectively, with 6 bases between them. In germline, CDR1 is MNHEY, CDR2 SVGAGI. The CDR3 region has the DNA TGTGCCAGCAGAGAAGGGAACACTGAAGCTTTCTTT. Translation: CASREGNTEAFF.

The chain employs TRBV2 and TRBJ1-5, with D possibly being TRBD1 (6 bases). The germline gives CDR1 SNHLY, CDR2 FYNNEI. The CDR3 covers 14 residues. V lost 2 bases and J 7 bases, leaving 12 bases between the germline ends. This CDR3 is CASSETGSAQPQHF. CDR3 bases: TGTGCCAGCAGTGAAACAGGGTCGGCCCAGCCCCAGCATTTT.

This clonotype was counted many times. The CDR3, as DNA: TGTGCCAGCAGCCCCCGGGGACAGGGATACGAGCAGTACTTC. Its protein product is CASSPRGQGYEQYF. V gene TRBV7-2 combines with J gene TRBJ2-7, with 9 bases that match TRBD1. Germline V gene data show CDR1 as SGHTA and CDR2 as FQGNSA. After removal of 5 bases from V and 4 bases from J, the junction contained 6 bases not matched to a gene. CDR3 size: 14 residues.

This clonotype has only a few counts. The V gene is TRBV10-3, the J gene TRBJ2-7; perhaps TRBD2 as D (6 bases). V dropped 0 bases and J dropped 7 bases, with 13 bases sitting between them. This CDR3 is 14 amino acids long. Germline lookup yields CDR1 ENHRY and CDR2 SYGVKD. The CDR3 sequence: CAISESAGGGEQYF. CDR3 nucleotide sequence: TGTGCCATCAGTGAGTCGGCCGGGGGTGGGGAGCAGTACTTC.

In its sample, this clonotype was seen a few times. V gene TRBV20-1 combines with J gene TRBJ1-1, with D uncertain. The CDR3 has 13 residues. V gave up 5 bases and J gave up 3 bases, with 13 bases separating them. Germline CDR1 DFQATT, CDR2 SNEGSKA (reference sequence). CDR3 sequence (DNA): TGCAGTGCTCCCTTTATGGGTGACACTGAAGCTTTCTTT. This encodes CSAPFMGDTEAFF.

In its sample, this clonotype was seen many times. The chain combines TRBV11-2 with TRBJ2-1; D not resolved. Trimming took off 5 bases at V and 6 bases at J, with 17 bases between the two ends. CDR1 and CDR2 (germline): SGHAT, FQNNGV. The CDR3 is made up of 15 amino acids. CDR3 DNA sequence: TGTGCCAGCAGCCCTACGTGGCCTAGTTCCAATGAGCAGTTCTTC. Residues: CASSPTWPSSNEQFF.

Concerning this clonotype: The germline gene is not matched at one end of the junction; a read error may be the cause. The rearrangement links TRBV4-3 to TRBJ2-3; 7 bases are shared with TRBD1. Germline V gene data show CDR1 as LGHNA and CDR2 as YSLEER. The CDR3 extends over 17 amino acids. CDR3 DNA: TGCGCCAGCAGCAAAGACGGCTCGGGACAGTGGCCAGATACGCAGTATTTT. It translates to CASSKDGSGQWPDTQYF.

This clonotype has more than one count but fewer than ten. J is TRBJ2-4 and V is TRBV15; perhaps TRBD2 as D (7 bases). From germline, CDR1 is LNHNV and CDR2 YYDKDF (reference sequence). The CDR3 loop spans 18 amino acids. Trimming pared 4 bases from V and 0 bases from J, leaving 19 bases between. The CDR3 spells CATSNRREGGVAKNIQYF. Here the CDR3 DNA reads TGTGCCACCAGCAATCGCAGGGAAGGGGGGGTAGCCAAAAACATTCAGTACTTC.

There are a few counts of this clonotype. The genes are TRBV7-8 and TRBJ2-5; 9 positions agree with TRBD1. The germline V gene has CDR1 SGHVS and CDR2 FQNEAQ. This CDR3 has 15 amino acids. Germline trimming cut 2 bases from V and 5 bases from J; bases unmatched to any gene: 6. The CDR3 loop reads CASSLTQGARETQYF. The CDR3 nucleotides read TGTGCCAGCAGCTTAACACAGGGGGCGCGGGAGACCCAGTACTTC.

There are a few counts of this clonotype. J is TRBJ1-5 and V is TRBV9, with a possible D match to TRBD1 (6 bases). In germline, CDR1 is SGDLS, CDR2 YYNGEE. V was shortened by 3 bases and J by 3 bases, with 10 bases between the two germline ends. This CDR3 contains 14 residues. The CDR3 here is CASSAQGFNQPQHF. The CDR3 DNA reads TGTGCCAGCAGCGCACAGGGATTCAATCAGCCCCAGCATTTT.

A few counts support this clonotype. This chain uses TRBV10-2 with TRBJ1-1, with D perhaps TRBD1 (5 bases). The CDR3 is 13 amino acids. Germline V gene sequence: CDR1 WSHSY, CDR2 SAAADI. The V gene lost 2 bases and the J gene lost 5 bases, with 9 bases spanning the gap. DNA of the CDR3: TGCGCCAGCAGTGAGGGGGCGGGTACTGAAGCTTTCTTT. This encodes CASSEGAGTEAFF.

This clonotype was seen repeatedly, ten times or more. CDR3 protein: CASSHQESSYNEQFF. In DNA, the CDR3 is TGTGCCAGCAGTCACCAGGAGAGCTCCTACAATGAGCAGTTCTTC. This chain uses TRBV7-6 with TRBJ2-1, with D unclear. CDR1 and CDR2 from the germline V gene are SGHVS and FNYEAQ. The V end lost 6 bases, the J end lost 0 bases, and 12 bases lay between the germline ends. The CDR3 covers 15 residues.

This clonotype showed up many times. V is TRBV7-3 and J is TRBJ2-4, with D perhaps matching TRBD2 (6 bases). This CDR3 region has 17 residues. Germline assignment: CDR1 SGHTA and CDR2 FQGTGA. Trimming took 1 base from V and 0 from J, leaving 13 bases between them. CDR3 protein: CASSLIRGDLAKNIQYF. The CDR3 nucleotides read TGTGCCAGCAGCTTAATACGCGGGGACCTAGCCAAAAACATTCAGTACTTC.

This clonotype has a count of ten or more. V gene TRBV4-1 combines with J gene TRBJ2-2; perhaps TRBD2 as D (5 bases). Trimming cost V 6 bases and J 6 bases, with 11 bases left between them. Germline loops: CDR1 MGHRA, CDR2 YSYEKL. The CDR3 spans 13 residues. CDR3 sequence: CASRPTRAGELFF. CDR3 bases: TGCGCCAGCAGGCCCACGCGGGCCGGGGAGCTGTTTTTT.

V usage is TRBV7-9 and J usage is TRBJ1-5; D gene unclear. Germline V gene lookup returns CDR1 SEHNR and CDR2 FQNEAQ (reference sequence). The V gene lost 1 base and the J gene lost 3 bases, with 7 bases spanning the gap. The CDR3 totals 14 residues. The CDR3 region has the DNA TGTGCCAGCAGCTTAGGAGGGTTCAATCAGCCCCAGCATTTT. Amino acids: CASSLGGFNQPQHF.

This clonotype appeared many times. This chain connects TRBV5-1 to TRBJ2-7; possible D gene TRBD1, 6 bases. V dropped 0 bases and J dropped 2 bases, with 9 bases sitting between them. CDR1 SGHRS and CDR2 YFSETQ come from the germline V gene. This CDR3 has 14 amino acids. The CDR3 protein is CASSLGDTAYEQYF. In nucleotides, the CDR3 is TGCGCCAGCAGCTTGGGGGACACTGCCTACGAGCAGTACTTC.

There are a few counts of this clonotype. The V and J genes are TRBV10-3 and TRBJ2-2; 9 bases line up with TRBD2. The germline CDR1 and CDR2 sequences are ENHRY and SYGVKD. The CDR3 covers 16 residues. V gave up 10 bases and J gave up 0 bases; unmatched junction bases: 9. The CDR3 DNA reads as TGTGCCACAAGAGGAGCGGGGGGAACGAACACCGGGGAGCTGTTTTTT. It codes for CATRGAGGTNTGELFF.

The J gene is TRBJ1-2, the V gene TRBV29-1; TRBD1 matches at 7 bases. The CDR3 has 13 amino acids. The V gene end was trimmed by 6 bases and the J gene end by 2 bases; junction bases not matched to a gene: 6. Germline CDR1 and CDR2: SQVTM and ANQGSEA. In DNA form, the CDR3 reads TGCAGCGTCCCGACAGGGCTCAACTATGGCTACACCTTC. Encoded protein: CSVPTGLNYGYTF. The whole variable domain, remainder taken from reference TRBV29-1 and TRBJ1-2, is SAVISQKPSRDICQRGTSLTIQCQVDSQVTMMFWYRQQPGQSLTLIATANQGSEATYESGFVIDKFPISRPNLTFSTLTVSNMSPEDSSIYLCSVPTGLNYGYTFGSGTRLTVV.

The chain has TRBV7-6 and TRBJ2-7; D not certain. The germline V and J ends were trimmed by 2 bases and 5 bases, with 13 bases remaining between them. The CDR3 is 14 amino acids. Germline V gene lookup returns CDR1 SGHVS and CDR2 FNYEAQ. The CDR3 region is CASSLFGDRDEQYV. CDR3 bases: TGTGCCAGCAGCTTATTTGGGGATCGGGACGAGCAGTACGTC.

The rearrangement uses TRBV12-3 or TRBV12-4 and TRBJ2-3, with D perhaps matching TRBD1 (5 bases). V lost 7 bases and J 4 bases, leaving 12 bases between the germline ends. The CDR3 runs 13 residues. The CDR3 DNA is TGTGCCAGCAAGTGGGGCGCGGCAGATACGCAGTATTTT. Translating gives CASKWGAADTQYF.

This clonotype has more than one count but fewer than ten. This rearrangement joins TRBV7-9 to TRBJ2-3; 7 bases line up with TRBD1. Germline trimming cut 10 bases from V and 3 bases from J; bases unmatched to any gene: 7. CDR1 is SEHNR and CDR2 is FQNEAQ in the germline V gene (reference sequence). The CDR3 consists of 13 residues. CDR3 sequence: CAIRRRGTDTQYF. CDR3 nucleotides: TGTGCCATCAGACGCAGGGGGACAGATACGCAGTATTTT.

In its sample, this clonotype was seen a few times. V and J are TRBV5-1 and TRBJ1-1, with D tentatively TRBD1 (5 bases). Trimming removed 0 bases at V and 4 bases at J, with 19 bases between. Looked up from germline, CDR1 is SGHRS and CDR2 is YFSETQ. The CDR3 is 17 amino acids. The CDR3: CASSLDPGNFGATEAFF. The CDR3 DNA sequence: TGCGCCAGCAGCTTGGACCCGGGAAACTTTGGGGCCACTGAAGCTTTCTTT.